This passage covers 28 T cell receptor beta chains from one sample sequenced in a study of CD8 T cells in Susac syndrome. An input of about 0.45 to 1 ug of RNA was subjected to reverse transcription using random hexamers. TCRdb re-called the immunoSEQ multiplex PCR reads through MiXCR, storing one row per CDR3 protein. The sample has almost 450,000 distinct CDR3 sequences; more than 80% are singletons. Sequencing input: CD8+ T cells from PBMCs. Receptor source: a human donor with multiple sclerosis.

V and J are TRBV19 and TRBJ2-1; 9 bases are a match to TRBD1. There are 17 residues in the CDR3. CDR1 and CDR2 from the germline V gene are LNHDA and SQIVND (reference sequence). V dropped 0 bases and J dropped 9; count of bases not matched to a gene: 12. CDR3 sequence reads: CASSIDSGTGLWGEQFF. The CDR3 coding sequence is TGTGCCAGTAGTATAGATTCCGGGACAGGGTTATGGGGTGAGCAGTTCTTC.

The rearrangement joins TRBV13 to TRBJ2-1; TRBD2 matches 14 bases. CDR1 is PRHDT, CDR2 FYEKMQ, per germline (reference sequence). CDR3 length equals 16 residues. J gave up 6 bases and V 4 bases, and 5 bases lay outside the gene matches. CDR3 in amino acids: CASSSTSGGAGNEQFF. DNA for the CDR3: TGTGCCAGCAGCTCGACTAGCGGGGGGGCCGGCAATGAGCAGTTCTTC.

The genes are TRBV29-1 and TRBJ2-7; 15 bases fit TRBD2. J gave up 5 bases and V 1 base, and 6 bases lay outside the gene matches. CDR1 SQVTM and CDR2 ANQGSEA come from the germline V gene. The CDR3 totals 16 residues. The CDR3, as DNA: TGCAGCGTTGAAGTTCGGACTAGCGGGAGGGTTAACGAGCAGTACTTC. It encodes CSVEVRTSGRVNEQYF.

The chain carries TRBV2 and TRBJ2-3; D might be TRBD1 or TRBD2, each matching 6 bases. The CDR3 spans 16 residues. V shed 2 bases and J shed 0 bases, with 12 bases lying between them. Germline assignment: CDR1 SNHLY and CDR2 FYNNEI. CDR3: CASSEWGASSTDTQYF. CDR3 sequence (DNA): TGTGCCAGCAGTGAATGGGGGGCCTCAAGCACAGATACGCAGTATTTT.

In this sample, this clonotype turned up once. The V call is TRBV9, the J call TRBJ2-2; tentatively, D is TRBD1 (5 bases). Germline values: CDR1 SGDLS, CDR2 YYNGEE. The V and J ends lost 4 bases and 1 base respectively, with 14 bases between them. The length of the CDR3 is 16 residues. The CDR3 reads CASSPPETVNTGELFF. The CDR3 DNA reads as TGTGCCAGCAGCCCCCCGGAGACAGTGAACACCGGGGAGCTGTTTTTT.

In its sample, this clonotype was seen a few times. The rearrangement uses TRBV4-1 and TRBJ1-2, with D perhaps matching TRBD1 (5 bases). Looked up from germline, CDR1 is MGHRA and CDR2 is YSYEKL. Trimming cost V 2 bases and J 3 bases, with 10 bases left between them. The CDR3 is made up of 14 amino acids. Here the CDR3 reads CASSQTGDYYGYTF. CDR3 coding DNA: TGCGCCAGCAGCCAAACCGGGGACTACTATGGCTACACCTTC.

This clonotype was seen only a few times. J is TRBJ2-5 and V is TRBV6-1; possibly TRBD1 for D (5 bases). The germline V and J ends were trimmed by 5 bases and 0 bases, with 13 bases remaining between them. The V gene's germline CDR1 is MNHNS and CDR2 SASEGT. CDR3 length: 15 amino acids. The CDR3 sequence: CASSPQKGYQETQYF. The DNA for the CDR3 is TGTGCCAGCAGTCCCCAAAAGGGGTACCAAGAGACCCAGTACTTC.

This clonotype showed up just once. The J gene is TRBJ2-1, the V gene TRBV7-2, with no clear D. V was shortened by 4 bases and J by 0 bases, with 13 bases between the two germline ends. Per germline, CDR1 SGHTA and CDR2 FQGNSA. This CDR3 region has 16 residues. The CDR3 reads CASSSSSLSSYNEQFF. DNA for the CDR3: TGTGCCAGCAGCTCCAGTTCCCTTAGCTCCTACAATGAGCAGTTCTTC.

This chain uses TRBV3-1 with TRBJ2-5, with 10 bases that match TRBD1. CDR1 LGHDT and CDR2 YNNKEL come from the germline V gene (reference sequence). The CDR3 has 18 amino acids. V trimming: 4 bases; J trimming: 4 bases; junction bases outside the gene matches: 15. CDR3 sequence (DNA): TGTGCCAGCAGCCCAACCCCCGGGACAGGGGTTAAGGGAGAGACCCAGTACTTC. This translates into CASSPTPGTGVKGETQYF.

This clonotype was seen a single time. The rearrangement uses TRBV29-1 and TRBJ2-1, with D possibly being TRBD1 (5 bases). This CDR3 has 13 amino acids. Germline-derived CDR1 and CDR2 are SQVTM and ANQGSEA. Deletions cut 8 bases from V and 0 bases from J, with 11 bases between. CDR3 protein: CSWQGSSYNEQFF. The CDR3 nucleotides read TGCAGCTGGCAGGGAAGCTCCTACAATGAGCAGTTCTTC.

The chain recombines TRBV30 with TRBJ1-1; D ambiguous. The length of the CDR3 is 10 residues. Per the germline V gene, CDR1 is GTSNPN and CDR2 is SVGIG (reference sequence). Trimming cost V 5 bases and J 7 bases, with 8 bases left between them. The CDR3 reads CAWREFEAFF. CDR3 DNA: TGTGCCTGGCGGGAGTTTGAAGCTTTCTTT.

The gene calls are TRBV4-1 and TRBJ1-3, with no clear D. CDR3 length: 12 amino acids. Germline V gene data show CDR1 as MGHRA and CDR2 as YSYEKL. The germline V and J ends were trimmed by 5 bases and 8 bases, with 10 bases remaining between them. The CDR3 region has the DNA TGCGCCAGCAGCGAGGGCTGGGACACCATATATTTT. This gives the protein CASSEGWDTIYF.

The J gene is TRBJ2-1, the V gene TRBV6-1; TRBD2 matches 8 bases. Germline CDR1 MNHNS, CDR2 SASEGT. This CDR3 contains 13 residues. V shed 7 bases and J 7 bases; nucleotides not matched to a gene: 6. The CDR3 here is CASTSGGGNEQFF. CDR3 DNA: TGTGCCAGCACCAGCGGGGGCGGGAATGAGCAGTTCTTC.

The chain joins TRBV5-4 to TRBJ2-1; 8 nucleotides line up with TRBD2. Looked up from germline, CDR1 is SGHNT and CDR2 is YYREEE (reference sequence). Trimming cost V 9 bases and J 4 bases; bases outside gene matches: 12. The CDR3 contains 15 residues. As DNA, the CDR3 is TGTGCCATAGAACCCCCGGGAGGGGAGTACAATGAGCAGTTCTTC. Its protein product is CAIEPPGGEYNEQFF. Using reference TRBV5-4 and TRBJ2-1 for the parts outside the CDR3, the full variable domain is ETGVTQSPTHLIKTRGQQVTLRCSSQSGHNTVSWYQQALGQGPQFIFQYYREEENGRGNFPPRFSGLQFPNYSSELNVNALELDDSALYLCAIEPPGGEYNEQFFGPGTRLTVL.

V is TRBV5-1 and J is TRBJ2-1, with 8 bases aligning to TRBD1. The CDR3 runs 18 residues. Looked up from germline, CDR1 is SGHRS and CDR2 is YFSETQ. Unmatched junction bases numbered 10, after V lost 0 bases and J lost 2 bases. CDR3 bases: TGCGCCAGCAGCTTGGCCCCCCAGGGGGCCATGGCCTACAATGAGCAGTTCTTC. Its protein product is CASSLAPQGAMAYNEQFF.

V is TRBV7-9 and J is TRBJ2-7; D is unclear. The CDR3 is made up of 13 amino acids. The V and J ends lost 5 bases and 7 bases respectively, with 15 bases between them. Germline V lookup: CDR1 SEHNR, CDR2 FQNEAQ (reference sequence). The CDR3 loop is CASSPRTRQEQYF. Here the CDR3 DNA reads TGTGCCAGCAGCCCCCGGACGAGGCAAGAGCAGTACTTC.

The chain joins TRBV9 to TRBJ2-1; 9 bases are a match to TRBD2. V lost 4 bases to trimming and J lost 10 bases; unmatched junction nucleotides: 18. Germline V lookup: CDR1 SGDLS, CDR2 YYNGEE. The CDR3 extends over 17 amino acids. CDR3 loop: CASSTRLAATLRHEQFF. CDR3 in DNA: TGTGCCAGCAGCACCCGACTAGCGGCCACCTTGCGTCACGAGCAGTTCTTC.

The chain recombines TRBV4-1 with TRBJ2-3, with D hard to call. Germline V lookup: CDR1 MGHRA, CDR2 YSYEKL. V shed 3 bases and J shed 0 bases, with 16 bases lying between them. The CDR3 extends over 17 amino acids. The CDR3 loop reads CASSHIQFFTSTDTQYF. The DNA of the CDR3 is TGCGCCAGCAGCCACATACAGTTCTTCACTAGCACAGATACGCAGTATTTT.

The chain has TRBV4-1 and TRBJ2-3; D is uncertain. Germline V gene lookup returns CDR1 MGHRA and CDR2 YSYEKL. V dropped 4 bases and J dropped 4 bases, with 9 bases sitting between them. The CDR3 sequence is 13 residues long. DNA of the CDR3: TGCGCCAGCAGCCCGGGCGAGCCAGATACGCAGTATTTT. Amino acid sequence: CASSPGEPDTQYF.

The gene calls are TRBV2 and TRBJ2-7; TRBD2 matches at 8 bases. V trimming: 2 bases; J trimming: 2 bases; junction bases outside the gene matches: 5. The CDR3 extends over 15 amino acids. Germline CDR1 is SNHLY and CDR2 is FYNNEI. The CDR3 is CASSEQRESAYEQYF. CDR3 sequence (DNA): TGTGCCAGCAGTGAACAGCGGGAGTCGGCCTACGAGCAGTACTTC.

This chain links TRBV20-1 with TRBJ2-1; TRBD1 might be the D (5 bases). This CDR3 contains 11 residues. V was cut by 4 bases and J by 8 bases, with 9 bases left in between. Germline V gives CDR1 DFQATT, CDR2 SNEGSKA (reference sequence). The CDR3 nucleotides are TGCAGTGCTACCCCAGGGTATGAGCAGTTCTTC. Its translation is CSATPGYEQFF.

V and J are TRBV28 and TRBJ1-2; D may be TRBD1 (5 bases). V lost 7 bases, J lost 2 bases, and 17 bases lay in between. Germline CDR1 is MDHEN and CDR2 is SYDVKM. CDR3 length: 15 amino acids. CDR3 loop: CASKWPGVLNYGYTF. The CDR3 DNA sequence: TGTGCCAGCAAATGGCCGGGGGTTCTAAACTATGGCTACACCTTC.

This clonotype was seen just once. J is TRBJ2-1 and V is TRBV19; either TRBD1 or TRBD2 may supply D (5 bases each). Germline values: CDR1 LNHDA, CDR2 SQIVND (reference sequence). The length of the CDR3 is 15 residues. Trimming cost V 0 bases and J 2 bases, with 8 bases left between them. CDR3 nucleotide sequence: TGTGCCAGTAGTATAGAGAGGGACCCCTACAATGAGCAGTTCTTC. This sequence encodes CASSIERDPYNEQFF.

This chain uses TRBV19 with TRBJ1-2, with 9 bases matching TRBD1. The germline V gene encodes CDR1 LNHDA and CDR2 SQIVND (reference sequence). This CDR3 has 13 residues. The ends lost 5 bases at V and 5 bases at J; junction bases unmatched: 3. The CDR3 reads CASSYGQGYGYTF. CDR3 nucleotide sequence: TGTGCCAGTAGTTACGGACAGGGGTATGGCTACACCTTC.

This clonotype was seen just once. The CDR3 nucleotides read TGTGCCAGCAGTTTAGGGCCCTTAGAGACCCAGTACTTC. This sequence encodes CASSLGPLETQYF. The chain couples TRBV12-3 or TRBV12-4 to TRBJ2-5; D is undetermined. CDR3 length: 13 residues. Trimming left V 1 base short and J 4 bases short, with 7 bases between.

The V gene is TRBV3-1, the J gene TRBJ2-7; 10 bases agree with TRBD2. The junction had 0 bases not matched to a gene; V was cut back by 0 bases and J by 1 base. Germline V gene sequence: CDR1 LGHDT, CDR2 YNNKEL (reference sequence). The CDR3 length is 15 residues. The CDR3 sequence: CASSQELAGSYEQYF. The CDR3 coding sequence is TGTGCCAGCAGCCAAGAACTAGCGGGGTCCTACGAGCAGTACTTC.

This clonotype was seen only a few times. The CDR3 sequence: CASSPLTSGDYEQYF. DNA of the CDR3: TGTGCCAGCAGCCCTCTGACTAGCGGGGACTACGAGCAGTACTTC. This rearrangement joins TRBV7-2 to TRBJ2-7; 11 bases align to TRBD2. Germline V CDR1 and CDR2: SGHTA, FQGNSA. The V gene end was trimmed by 5 bases and the J gene end by 3 bases; junction bases not matched to a gene: 6. The CDR3 has 15 residues.

The rearrangement links TRBV7-9 to TRBJ1-1; 8 nucleotides line up with TRBD1. The CDR3 length is 14 residues. Unmatched junction bases numbered 6, after V lost 5 bases and J lost 4 bases. CDR1 is SEHNR, CDR2 FQNEAQ, per germline (reference sequence). The CDR3 DNA sequence: TGTGCCAGCAGCCCCTGGACAGGGAGCACTGAAGCTTTCTTT. Protein: CASSPWTGSTEAFF.